Listed below are T cell receptor beta chains from one sample, sequenced in a study of blood T cell repertoires in COVID-19. The assay was immunoSEQ multiplex PCR, and TCRdb's table has in-frame clones only and misses some. Of fewer than 500,000 clones detected, 75% to 90% appear once; the ten largest clones hold more than 1.4%. What was sequenced was peripheral blood. Receptor source: a woman in her 30s with active or convalescent COVID-19. CDR3s leave out the opening cysteine and the closing phenylalanine or tryptophan. D genes are given only for firm matches.

D	J	V	CDR3
.	TRBJ1-1	TRBV11-2	ASSLSPSERTEAF
.	TRBJ1-1	TRBV11-1	ASSPTGGQGDFEAF
.	TRBJ2-7	TRBV12-3/TRBV12-4	ASGNDYSYEQY
.	TRBJ2-7	TRBV4-1	ASSQGTVSYEQY
TRBD2	TRBJ2-2	TRBV5-5	ASSLATAGAMGELF
TRBD2	TRBJ2-5	TRBV19	ATRGSGDQETQY
TRBD1	TRBJ1-1	TRBV12-3/TRBV12-4	ASRPDRVTEAF
.	TRBJ2-7	TRBV10-3	ATERAVEGREQY
.	TRBJ1-3	TRBV6-1	ASSEHRPGGGNTIY
.	TRBJ2-5	TRBV5-1	ASSAAAEETQY
.	TRBJ2-7	TRBV5-4	ASSITGIGEQY
.	TRBJ2-4	TRBV10-3	AISGTGGDIQY
.	TRBJ2-1	TRBV19	ASSMLGGFNEQF
TRBD1	TRBJ2-5	TRBV7-9	ASSLGRTGEETQY
TRBD2	TRBJ2-1	TRBV5-6	ASSLKYLGGGWLNEQF
.	TRBJ2-2	TRBV3-1/TRBV3-2	ATATVSTGELF
.	TRBJ1-1	TRBV10-3	AIRGQNTEAF
TRBD1	TRBJ2-1	TRBV18	ASSIDRVDEQF
TRBD2	TRBJ2-1	TRBV9	ASSDLAGGNEQF
.	TRBJ1-2	TRBV6-5	ASRRDTINYGYT
.	TRBJ2-1	TRBV24-1	ATSGAGVNEQF
TRBD1	TRBJ1-2	TRBV27	ASSLRQGGLYGYT
.	TRBJ1-1	TRBV5-8	ASSWGLSMNTEAF
.	TRBJ1-1	TRBV12-3/TRBV12-4	ASSFGTPTEAF
TRBD2	TRBJ2-2	TRBV3-1/TRBV3-2	ASRHSGGNTGELF
TRBD1	TRBJ1-1	TRBV25-1	ASSETNTQGGNTEAF
.	TRBJ2-3	TRBV29-1	SVGPSTDTQY
.	TRBJ1-1	TRBV5-4	ASFPRWGVNTEAF
.	TRBJ1-3	TRBV6-1	ASSEGPGNTIY
TRBD1	TRBJ1-1	TRBV9	ASSVDGQGNTEAF
.	TRBJ1-1	TRBV6-5	ASSSLGADNTEAF
.	TRBJ2-3	TRBV6-6	ASRPGLATDTQY
TRBD1	TRBJ1-1	TRBV29-1	SVERTGGSEAF
TRBD1	TRBJ1-6	TRBV4-1	ARGTGLNNSPLH
TRBD2	TRBJ2-2	TRBV3-1/TRBV3-2	ASSQDPRAGVTGELF
TRBD1	TRBJ1-3	TRBV5-4	ASSLQGELSGNTIY